A selection of T cell receptor beta chains follows, all from one sample in a study of blood T cell repertoires in COVID-19. Only in-frame clones appear in the TCRdb table, and some are missing; sequencing was by immunoSEQ multiplex PCR. The table has about 200,000 clones, about 90% seen once; the top ten hold around 2.2%. The specimen sequenced was peripheral blood. These TCRs come from a woman aged 45-65 years with acute or convalescent COVID-19. The CDR3 runs from the conserved cysteine through the conserved F or W. The order of the fields is clone size, J gene, D gene, V gene, CDR3 DNA, CDR3 protein. The D gene is left open where the match is weak. For some rows the clone size is stated as once, few or many, or as a class when expanded; others skip it.

clone_size: -; j_call: TRBJ1-1; d_call: -; v_call: TRBV11-3; cdr3_nt: TGTGCCAGCAGCCGCACCTCGGGCACTGAAGCTTTCTTT; cdr3_aa: CASSRTSGTEAFF
clone_size: -; j_call: TRBJ2-3; d_call: -; v_call: TRBV4-1; cdr3_nt: TGCGCCAGCAGCCAAGGTCCCCGGGCAGGGTGGACAGATACGCAGTATTTT; cdr3_aa: CASSQGPRAGWTDTQYF
clone_size: few; j_call: TRBJ1-3; d_call: -; v_call: TRBV2; cdr3_nt: TGTGCCACCTCGGGGGGGGCCAGAAACACCATATATTTT; cdr3_aa: CATSGGARNTIYF
clone_size: -; j_call: TRBJ1-2; d_call: -; v_call: TRBV6-2/TRBV6-3; cdr3_nt: TGTGCCAGCAGTTACGAACGGAACTATGGCTACACCTTC; cdr3_aa: CASSYERNYGYTF
clone_size: -; j_call: TRBJ2-1; d_call: TRBD1; v_call: TRBV5-1; cdr3_nt: TGCGCCAGCAGCTCGCACGGGACAGGGGATAATGAGCAGTTCTTC; cdr3_aa: CASSSHGTGDNEQFF
clone_size: few; j_call: TRBJ2-2; d_call: -; v_call: TRBV20-1; cdr3_nt: TGCAGTGCTAGTAGACAGAGGAACACCGGGGAGCTGTTTTTT; cdr3_aa: CSASRQRNTGELFF
clone_size: -; j_call: TRBJ2-1; d_call: TRBD2; v_call: TRBV6-5; cdr3_nt: TGTGCCAGCACTAACGGGGGGGAGCAGTTCTTC; cdr3_aa: CASTNGGEQFF
clone_size: -; j_call: TRBJ1-1; d_call: TRBD1; v_call: TRBV30; cdr3_nt: TGTGCCTGGAGTGACGGACAGGTCCGCAGCCATAACACTGAAGCTTTCTTT; cdr3_aa: CAWSDGQVRSHNTEAFF
clone_size: -; j_call: TRBJ1-2; d_call: TRBD1; v_call: TRBV3-1/TRBV3-2; cdr3_nt: TGTGCCAGCAGCCAAGATGGGCAGGGGGGCTATGGCTACACCTTC; cdr3_aa: CASSQDGQGGYGYTF
clone_size: once; j_call: TRBJ2-2; d_call: TRBD1; v_call: TRBV27; cdr3_nt: TGTGCCAGCAGTAGACAGGGGGGAAGCGGGGAGCTGTTTTTT; cdr3_aa: CASSRQGGSGELFF
clone_size: -; j_call: TRBJ1-1; d_call: TRBD1; v_call: TRBV4-1; cdr3_nt: TGCGCCAGCAGCCAAGACCCCCCAGGGGGTACTAACACTGAAGCTTTCTTT; cdr3_aa: CASSQDPPGGTNTEAFF
clone_size: -; j_call: TRBJ1-2; d_call: -; v_call: TRBV5-4; cdr3_nt: TGTGCCAGCAGCTACGACAGCAACTATGGCTACACCTTC; cdr3_aa: CASSYDSNYGYTF
clone_size: -; j_call: TRBJ1-1; d_call: -; v_call: TRBV2; cdr3_nt: TGTGCCAGCAGCCCGACAGGGAACACTGAAGCTTTCTTT; cdr3_aa: CASSPTGNTEAFF
clone_size: -; j_call: TRBJ2-3; d_call: -; v_call: TRBV21-1; cdr3_nt: TGTGCCAGCAGCAACCGACAGGGCCTCACAGATACGCAGTATTTT; cdr3_aa: CASSNRQGLTDTQYF
clone_size: few; j_call: TRBJ1-3; d_call: -; v_call: TRBV5-5; cdr3_nt: TGTGCCAGCACCCGCGAGACAGGCTCTGGAAACACCATATATTTT; cdr3_aa: CASTRETGSGNTIYF
clone_size: -; j_call: TRBJ1-5; d_call: TRBD1; v_call: TRBV2; cdr3_nt: TGTGCCAGCACCTTGGACAGGGTGGGTCAGCCCCAGCATTTT; cdr3_aa: CASTLDRVGQPQHF
clone_size: -; j_call: TRBJ2-7; d_call: TRBD2; v_call: TRBV27; cdr3_nt: TGTGCCAGCAGTATGGGGACTAGCGCGTCCTACGAGCAGTACTTC; cdr3_aa: CASSMGTSASYEQYF
clone_size: -; j_call: TRBJ1-1; d_call: TRBD1; v_call: TRBV6-2/TRBV6-3; cdr3_nt: TGTGCCAGCAGTTACCCGCCCGGGACAGGGGACACTGAAGCTTTCTTT; cdr3_aa: CASSYPPGTGDTEAFF
clone_size: -; j_call: TRBJ1-2; d_call: -; v_call: TRBV6-5; cdr3_nt: TGTGCCAGCAGAACCACAGGGTACTATGGCTACACCTTC; cdr3_aa: CASRTTGYYGYTF
clone_size: -; j_call: TRBJ2-3; d_call: TRBD1; v_call: TRBV2; cdr3_nt: TGTGCCAGCAGTGACGGGACAGGGTCCACAGATACGCAGTATTTT; cdr3_aa: CASSDGTGSTDTQYF
clone_size: -; j_call: TRBJ2-7; d_call: TRBD1; v_call: TRBV25-1; cdr3_nt: TGTGCCAGCAGTGAGGACAGGGACCCCTACGAGCAGTACTTC; cdr3_aa: CASSEDRDPYEQYF
clone_size: -; j_call: TRBJ2-5; d_call: -; v_call: TRBV6-1; cdr3_nt: TGTGCCAGCAGTGAAGCGCTTTGGGGGGTGGAGACCCAGTACTTC; cdr3_aa: CASSEALWGVETQYF
clone_size: -; j_call: TRBJ2-2; d_call: -; v_call: TRBV6-2/TRBV6-3; cdr3_nt: TGTGCCAGCAGTTACTTCGGGGAGTCCGGGGAGCTGTTTTTT; cdr3_aa: CASSYFGESGELFF
clone_size: -; j_call: TRBJ2-5; d_call: -; v_call: TRBV12-5; cdr3_nt: TGTGCTAGTGGTTTCGATTTAGGGGAGGTACGAGAGACCCAGTACTTC; cdr3_aa: CASGFDLGEVRETQYF
clone_size: -; j_call: TRBJ2-3; d_call: -; v_call: TRBV12-3/TRBV12-4; cdr3_nt: TGTGCCAGCAGTTTTGGGGGGACAGATACGCAGTATTTT; cdr3_aa: CASSFGGTDTQYF
clone_size: -; j_call: TRBJ1-5; d_call: -; v_call: TRBV19; cdr3_nt: TGTGCCAGTAGCCGAACTGGGTCGGACTCAACGGGACAGCCCCAGCATTTT; cdr3_aa: CASSRTGSDSTGQPQHF
clone_size: -; j_call: TRBJ1-1; d_call: -; v_call: TRBV25-1; cdr3_nt: TGTGCCAGCACTTTGAACACTGAAGCTTTCTTT; cdr3_aa: CASTLNTEAFF
clone_size: -; j_call: TRBJ2-1; d_call: TRBD2; v_call: TRBV7-8; cdr3_nt: TGTGCCAGCAGCTTAACGCTGCTAGCGGGGGGCTACAATGAGCAGTTCTTC; cdr3_aa: CASSLTLLAGGYNEQFF
clone_size: -; j_call: TRBJ1-1; d_call: TRBD1; v_call: TRBV6-5; cdr3_nt: TGTGCCAGCGGGGGACAGGGAGGCACTGAAGCTTTCTTT; cdr3_aa: CASGGQGGTEAFF
clone_size: -; j_call: TRBJ1-3; d_call: -; v_call: TRBV6-6; cdr3_nt: TGTGCCAGCAGTTACTCGACAGGCTCTGGAAACACCATATATTTT; cdr3_aa: CASSYSTGSGNTIYF
clone_size: -; j_call: TRBJ2-3; d_call: TRBD2; v_call: TRBV3-1/TRBV3-2; cdr3_nt: TGTGCCAGCAGCCAAGATACTAGCGGGTGGGGTACGCAGTATTTT; cdr3_aa: CASSQDTSGWGTQYF
clone_size: -; j_call: TRBJ1-2; d_call: -; v_call: TRBV30; cdr3_nt: TGTGCCTGGACCCGGAGCTATGGCTACACCTTC; cdr3_aa: CAWTRSYGYTF
clone_size: -; j_call: TRBJ2-1; d_call: TRBD1; v_call: TRBV7-8; cdr3_nt: TGTGCCAGCAGATCCGACAGGGGCGACAGTAGTGAGCAGTTCTTC; cdr3_aa: CASRSDRGDSSEQFF
clone_size: -; j_call: TRBJ1-1; d_call: -; v_call: TRBV25-1; cdr3_nt: TGTGCCAGCAGTGAATCGGGAGAGAACACTGAAGCTTTCTTT; cdr3_aa: CASSESGENTEAFF
clone_size: -; j_call: TRBJ2-3; d_call: -; v_call: TRBV4-2; cdr3_nt: TGTGCCAGCAGCGGGACTAGCACAGATACGCAGTATTTT; cdr3_aa: CASSGTSTDTQYF
clone_size: -; j_call: TRBJ2-2; d_call: TRBD2; v_call: TRBV6-2/TRBV6-3; cdr3_nt: TGTGCCAGCAGTTACTTGGGACTAGCGAACACCGGGGAGCTGTTTTTT; cdr3_aa: CASSYLGLANTGELFF
clone_size: once; j_call: TRBJ1-1; d_call: TRBD1; v_call: TRBV6-6; cdr3_nt: TGTGCCAGCAGCCCACAGGGGCTGATCACTGAAGCTTTCTTT; cdr3_aa: CASSPQGLITEAFF
clone_size: -; j_call: TRBJ2-5; d_call: TRBD2; v_call: TRBV11-3; cdr3_nt: TGTGCCAGCAGCGCCGGCAGCGGGGCGGTAGAGACCCAGTACTTC; cdr3_aa: CASSAGSGAVETQYF
clone_size: once; j_call: TRBJ1-4; d_call: -; v_call: TRBV21-1; cdr3_nt: TGTGCCAGCAGCAAAGTGTGGGAACAGGGCCTCGAAAAACTGTTTTTT; cdr3_aa: CASSKVWEQGLEKLFF
clone_size: -; j_call: TRBJ2-7; d_call: TRBD1; v_call: TRBV7-3; cdr3_nt: TGTGCCAGCGGCCCAGGGGGCTCTTTATACGAGCAGTACTTC; cdr3_aa: CASGPGGSLYEQYF
clone_size: -; j_call: TRBJ2-2; d_call: TRBD1; v_call: TRBV19; cdr3_nt: TGTGCCAGTACCGGGACAGGGAACACCGGGGAGCTGTTTTTT; cdr3_aa: CASTGTGNTGELFF
clone_size: -; j_call: TRBJ2-7; d_call: -; v_call: TRBV9; cdr3_nt: TGTGCCAGCAGCGTAGTGGTATGCCAAATAGCATACGAGCAGTACTTC; cdr3_aa: CASSVVVCQIAYEQYF
clone_size: -; j_call: TRBJ2-7; d_call: -; v_call: TRBV6-5; cdr3_nt: TGTGCCAGCAAGCTCTTGGGCCGTTACGAGCAGTACTTC; cdr3_aa: CASKLLGRYEQYF
clone_size: -; j_call: TRBJ1-1; d_call: -; v_call: TRBV30; cdr3_nt: TGTGCCTGGATCCGGGATCTTACTGAAGCTTTCTTT; cdr3_aa: CAWIRDLTEAFF
clone_size: -; j_call: TRBJ1-2; d_call: -; v_call: TRBV11-2; cdr3_nt: TGTGCCAGCAGCTTAGACTTTGGGGGGGTTGGCTATGGCTACACCTTC; cdr3_aa: CASSLDFGGVGYGYTF
clone_size: -; j_call: TRBJ2-2; d_call: TRBD1; v_call: TRBV5-6; cdr3_nt: TGTGCCAGCAGCGGAGGGACAGGGGGCGGCGGGGAGCTGTTTTTT; cdr3_aa: CASSGGTGGGGELFF
clone_size: once; j_call: TRBJ2-7; d_call: TRBD1; v_call: TRBV11-3; cdr3_nt: TGTGCCAGCAGCCTTCGCCCGGGACAGGGAACGGACGAGCAGTACTTC; cdr3_aa: CASSLRPGQGTDEQYF
clone_size: -; j_call: TRBJ2-7; d_call: TRBD1; v_call: TRBV7-2; cdr3_nt: TGTGCCAGCAGACAGGGACAGGGCGGGACCTACGAGCAGTACTTC; cdr3_aa: CASRQGQGGTYEQYF
clone_size: -; j_call: TRBJ1-2; d_call: -; v_call: TRBV3-1/TRBV3-2; cdr3_nt: TGTGCCAGCAGCCAAGACCGGGGGTGGGATGGAAGTTTTGGCTACACCTTC; cdr3_aa: CASSQDRGWDGSFGYTF
clone_size: -; j_call: TRBJ1-2; d_call: TRBD1; v_call: TRBV6-5; cdr3_nt: TGTGCCAGCAGTTACGGGGGGACAGGGGGACAGTATGGCTACACCTTC; cdr3_aa: CASSYGGTGGQYGYTF
clone_size: few; j_call: TRBJ1-2; d_call: -; v_call: TRBV5-1; cdr3_nt: TGCGCCAGCAGCTTGGGTCCAGGGGCCCTCTATGGCTACACCTTC; cdr3_aa: CASSLGPGALYGYTF
clone_size: -; j_call: TRBJ2-1; d_call: TRBD2; v_call: TRBV5-4; cdr3_nt: TGTGCCAGCAGCTTGGGTAGCGGGAGTATCAATGAGCAGTTCTTC; cdr3_aa: CASSLGSGSINEQFF
clone_size: few; j_call: TRBJ2-3; d_call: -; v_call: TRBV25-1; cdr3_nt: TGTGCCAGCAGTGAAGGGCTTTCAGGTACGCAGTATTTT; cdr3_aa: CASSEGLSGTQYF
clone_size: -; j_call: TRBJ1-2; d_call: -; v_call: TRBV5-1; cdr3_nt: TGCGCCAGCAGCCTGGGACCCCGGGATGGCTACACCTTC; cdr3_aa: CASSLGPRDGYTF
clone_size: -; j_call: TRBJ1-6; d_call: -; v_call: TRBV10-3; cdr3_nt: TGTGCCATCAGTGAGAGGCAGGGGTTCGATTCACCCCTCCACTTT; cdr3_aa: CAISERQGFDSPLHF
clone_size: -; j_call: TRBJ1-2; d_call: TRBD1; v_call: TRBV9; cdr3_nt: TGTGCCAGCAGCGCCAGACAGGGGGGAGCTGGCTACACCTTC; cdr3_aa: CASSARQGGAGYTF
clone_size: -; j_call: TRBJ2-7; d_call: TRBD2; v_call: TRBV7-2; cdr3_nt: TGTGCCAGCAGCTTAATAGCGGGAGGCCTATCCTACGAGCAGTACTTC; cdr3_aa: CASSLIAGGLSYEQYF
clone_size: -; j_call: TRBJ1-2; d_call: TRBD1; v_call: TRBV27; cdr3_nt: TGTGCCAGCAGTACCACAGGGGACTATGGCTACACCTTC; cdr3_aa: CASSTTGDYGYTF
clone_size: -; j_call: TRBJ2-3; d_call: -; v_call: TRBV27; cdr3_nt: TGTGCCAGCACCGCCCGGCCAGGGTCCTACACAGATACGCAGTATTTT; cdr3_aa: CASTARPGSYTDTQYF